This T cell receptor (beta chain) was recorded in a study of T cell responses to AZD1222 COVID-19 vaccine. Assay used: immunoSEQ multiplex PCR; TCRdb lists only in-frame clones, some missing. The sample holds about 61,000 clones, 81% seen once. Germline loops: CDR1 SGHDT, CDR2 YYEEEE. The J segment lost 5 bases and the V segment lost 0 bases, leaving 5 bases of the junction unmatched. The CDR3 is 16 amino acids. The chain is built from TRBV5-6 and TRBJ2-3; the match to TRBD2 covers 11 bases. The specimen comprised peripheral blood, sampled 28 days after the second AZD1222 dose. The source of this sequence is an adult who received the AZD1222 COVID-19 vaccine. The CDR3 sequence: CASSLGLAGSVDTQYF. The DNA of the CDR3 is TGTGCCAGCAGCTTGGGACTAGCGGGATCGGTAGATACGCAGTATTTT.